Each of the 25 T cell receptor beta chains below was sequenced from the same sample in a study of cytomegalovirus exposure and HLA in healthy donors. In the PCR, 60 Vbeta and 13 Jbeta primers were used. The protocol was immunoSEQ multiplex PCR, while the TCRdb copy is restricted to in-frame clones and leaves out a portion. The sample yields about 120,000 clones, over 65% seen once. The sample comprised PBMCs. The receptors stem from a man younger than 40 in good health and CMV-seropositive.

This clone was detected only once. The rearrangement joins TRBV30 to TRBJ1-1; the D gene is possibly TRBD1 (5 bases). The CDR3 extends over 15 amino acids. CDR1 GTSNPN and CDR2 SVGIG come from the germline V gene (reference sequence). With 2 bases removed from V and 1 base from J, the gap between germline ends came to 14 bases. The chain's CDR3 is CAWSYLRVANTEAFF. CDR3 nucleotides: TGTGCCTGGAGTTATCTCAGGGTCGCGAACACTGAAGCTTTCTTT.

V is TRBV7-2 and J is TRBJ1-5; D is perhaps TRBD1 (5 bases). The germline V gene has CDR1 SGHTA and CDR2 FQGNSA. V dropped 4 bases and J dropped 9 bases, with 19 bases sitting between them. This CDR3 has 15 amino acids. This CDR3 is CASSSSGGTGLPQHF. The CDR3 DNA is TGTGCCAGCAGCTCTAGTGGTGGGACTGGTCTGCCCCAGCATTTT. The whole variable domain, remainder taken from reference TRBV7-2 and TRBJ1-5, is GAGVSQSPSNKVTEKGKDVELRCDPISGHTALYWYRQSLGQGLEFLIYFQGNSAPDKSGLPSDRFSAERTGGSVSTLTIQRTQQEDSAVYLCASSSSGGTGLPQHFGDGTRLSIL.

The chain has TRBV5-8 and TRBJ2-1; 13 bases fit TRBD2. CDR1 and CDR2 from the germline V gene are SGHTS and YDEGEE. V lost 0 bases, J lost 6 bases, and 0 bases stayed unmatched. The CDR3 contains 15 residues. Written as DNA, the CDR3 is TGTGCCAGCAGCTTGGGGACTAGCGGGAGCAATGAGCAGTTCTTC. Translated, it gives CASSLGTSGSNEQFF.

This chain joins TRBV5-4 and TRBJ2-3; 8 bases align to TRBD1. With 6 bases clipped from V and 3 bases from J, the junction kept 0 bases outside the gene matches. The CDR3 spans 12 residues. CDR1 SGHNT and CDR2 YYREEE come from the germline V gene (reference sequence). CDR3 protein: CASNRGTDTQYF. Here the CDR3 DNA reads TGTGCCAGCAACAGGGGGACAGATACGCAGTATTTT. Full variable domain (missing parts from reference TRBV5-4 and TRBJ2-3): ETGVTQSPTHLIKTRGQQVTLRCSSQSGHNTVSWYQQALGQGPQFIFQYYREEENGRGNFPPRFSGLQFPNYSSELNVNALELDDSALYLCASNRGTDTQYFGPGTRLTVL.

V and J are TRBV6-5 and TRBJ2-1; TRBD2 matches at 10 bases. The V gene's germline CDR1 is MNHEY and CDR2 SVGAGI. The CDR3 spans 14 residues. Trimming cost V 5 bases and J 8 bases; bases outside gene matches: 6. The CDR3 is CASSRTSGFDEQFF. Written as DNA, the CDR3 is TGTGCCAGCAGTCGGACTAGCGGTTTCGATGAGCAGTTCTTC.

The chain links TRBV15 to TRBJ2-3; TRBD2 matches 9 bases. Germline CDR1 and CDR2: LNHNV and YYDKDF (reference sequence). The CDR3 runs 15 residues. The V segment lost 8 bases and the J segment 1 base; nucleotides outside the gene matches: 7. The CDR3 bases are TGTGCCACCGTACTTAGCGGGAGCGGCACAGATACGCAGTATTTT. Protein: CATVLSGSGTDTQYF.

This sequence joins TRBV5-1 and TRBJ2-1, with D possibly matching TRBD2 (6 bases). V lost 1 base and J lost 4, with 15 bases in between. CDR1 is SGHRS and CDR2 is YFSETQ in the germline V gene. CDR3 length: 16 residues. In nucleotides, the CDR3 is TGCGCCAGCAGCTTGACTAGCCCTCCCCTTTACAATGAGCAGTTCTTC. Translated: CASSLTSPPLYNEQFF.

CDR3 bases: TGTGCCAGCAACTTTTTCAACACTGAAGCTTTCTTT. It is translated as CASNFFNTEAFF. V is TRBV28 and J is TRBJ1-1; D is unclear. The CDR3 length is 12 residues. The germline gives CDR1 MDHEN, CDR2 SYDVKM. V was shortened by 7 bases and J by 2 bases, with 8 bases between the two germline ends.

The chain combines TRBV11-3 with TRBJ2-2, with D unresolved. From germline, CDR1 is SGHNT and CDR2 YENEEA. The CDR3 is made up of 17 amino acids. The V end was cut by 6 bases, the J end by 5 bases, with 22 bases between. CDR3 bases: TGTGCCAGCAGTCATATACGTTCCGGATACTATACCGGGGAGCTGTTTTTT. This codes for CASSHIRSGYYTGELFF.

The V and J genes are TRBV27 and TRBJ2-7, with 9 positions matching TRBD2. The CDR3 has 13 amino acids. J lost 5 bases, V lost 6 bases, and 5 bases had no gene match. Germline V gene data show CDR1 as MNHEY and CDR2 as SMNVEV (reference sequence). In nucleotides, the CDR3 is TGTGCCAGCAGCGTTAGCGGGGGTCACGAGCAGTACTTC. This sequence encodes CASSVSGGHEQYF.

The genes are TRBV29-1 and TRBJ2-1, with D maybe TRBD2 (5 bases). This CDR3 contains 13 residues. Trimming removed 4 bases at V and 10 bases at J, with 17 bases between. CDR1 is SQVTM, CDR2 ANQGSEA, per germline. The CDR3 DNA reads as TGCAGCGTTGCCTTGGACTTCCTTGAAGAGCAGTTCTTC. It encodes CSVALDFLEEQFF.

The rearrangement joins TRBV6-5 to TRBJ1-1; 7 bases are shared with TRBD1. This CDR3 has 15 amino acids. The germline V gene has CDR1 MNHEY and CDR2 SVGAGI. V lost 4 bases, J lost 5 bases, and 10 bases stayed unmatched. CDR3 DNA: TGTGCCAGCAGTTCGGTTAACAGGGGAGGTACTGAAGCTTTCTTT. It specifies CASSSVNRGGTEAFF.

V is TRBV27 and J is TRBJ2-3, with D perhaps TRBD1 (6 bases). Germline V gene sequence: CDR1 MNHEY, CDR2 SMNVEV (reference sequence). The V gene lost 3 bases and the J gene lost 6 bases, with 10 bases spanning the gap. CDR3 length: 13 amino acids. The CDR3 protein is CASSFQGSDTQYF. The CDR3, as DNA: TGTGCCAGCAGTTTTCAGGGGTCGGATACGCAGTATTTT.

This clone was detected only once. The chain couples TRBV5-4 to TRBJ2-3; tentatively, D is TRBD2 (5 bases). CDR3 size: 15 residues. Germline V gene lookup returns CDR1 SGHNT and CDR2 YYREEE (reference sequence). Trimming removed 4 bases at V and 0 bases at J, with 12 bases between. In DNA, the CDR3 is TGTGCCAGCAGCCCCAGCGGATCTAGCACAGATACGCAGTATTTT. Its translation is CASSPSGSSTDTQYF.

In this sample, this clone turned up once. V is TRBV5-1 and J is TRBJ2-2; D possibly corresponds to TRBD1 (6 bases). V shed 1 base and J shed 5 bases, with 6 bases lying between them. From germline, CDR1 is SGHRS and CDR2 YFSETQ. The CDR3 runs to 13 residues. This CDR3 is CASSLTGTGELFF. DNA of the CDR3: TGCGCCAGCAGCTTGACAGGGACCGGGGAGCTGTTTTTT.

This rearrangement joins TRBV2 to TRBJ2-4; 10 nucleotides match TRBD2. CDR1 and CDR2 from the germline V gene are SNHLY and FYNNEI. This CDR3 contains 15 residues. J lost 0 bases, V lost 6 bases, and 2 bases had no gene match. The CDR3 sequence: CASRSSGGAKNIQYF. The CDR3 DNA follows: TGTGCCAGCAGATCTAGCGGGGGAGCCAAAAACATTCAGTACTTC.

V gene TRBV10-3 combines with J gene TRBJ1-5; the match to TRBD1 covers 12 bases. This CDR3 region has 16 residues. The J segment lost 0 bases and the V segment lost 5 bases, leaving 2 bases of the junction unmatched. Germline CDR1 ENHRY, CDR2 SYGVKD. The CDR3 DNA sequence: TGTGCCATCAGTTCGGGACAGGGGGCTAGCAATCAGCCCCAGCATTTT. This translates into CAISSGQGASNQPQHF.

This clone occurred a few times. The V gene is TRBV7-2, the J gene TRBJ1-3, with 9 bases aligning to TRBD1. V lost 1 base and J lost 4; bases outside the gene matches: 2. Germline CDR1 is SGHTA and CDR2 is FQGNSA. The CDR3 runs 15 residues. DNA for the CDR3: TGTGCCAGCAGCTTAGGGACAGGGGCCGGAAACACCATATATTTT. This codes for CASSLGTGAGNTIYF.

V usage is TRBV27 and J usage is TRBJ1-2; D unclear. V dropped 6 bases and J dropped 0 bases, with 14 bases sitting between them. Per the germline V gene, CDR1 is MNHEY and CDR2 is SMNVEV (reference sequence). The length of the CDR3 is 15 residues. CDR3 protein: CASSTPGGPNYGYTF. The CDR3 DNA is TGTGCCAGCAGCACACCGGGAGGCCCTAACTATGGCTACACCTTC.

The chain combines TRBV28 with TRBJ2-1; 8 bases agree with TRBD2. This CDR3 spans 15 amino acids. The V segment lost 6 bases and the J segment 1 base; nucleotides outside the gene matches: 5. CDR1 MDHEN and CDR2 SYDVKM come from the germline V gene. The chain's CDR3 is CASRGSGSSYNEQFF. CDR3 in DNA: TGTGCCAGCAGGGGCAGCGGGAGTTCCTACAATGAGCAGTTCTTC.

The V gene is TRBV6-1, the J gene TRBJ1-5; D remains ambiguous. V was cut by 6 bases and J by 5 bases, with 11 bases left in between. This CDR3 has 13 residues. Germline V gene lookup returns CDR1 MNHNS and CDR2 SASEGT. The CDR3 loop is CASRTSYDQPQHF. For the CDR3, the DNA is TGTGCCAGCAGGACTAGCTACGATCAGCCCCAGCATTTT.

This chain joins TRBV13 and TRBJ1-4; 9 bases are a match to TRBD1. The length of the CDR3 is 13 residues. V lost 5 bases and J lost 7; bases outside the gene matches: 2. In germline, CDR1 is PRHDT, CDR2 FYEKMQ (reference sequence). The CDR3 DNA sequence: TGTGCCAGCAGCCCGGGACAGGGTGAAAAACTGTTTTTT. It encodes CASSPGQGEKLFF.

This chain uses TRBV4-2 with TRBJ1-5, with D tentatively TRBD1 (6 bases). The CDR3 extends over 15 amino acids. The V and J ends lost 1 base and 3 bases respectively, with 10 bases between them. Germline V gene sequence: CDR1 LGHNA, CDR2 YNFKEQ. The DNA for the CDR3 is TGTGCCAGCAGCCAAGCGAGGACAGACAATCAGCCCCAGCATTTT. It encodes CASSQARTDNQPQHF.

In its sample, this clone was seen a few times. This chain joins TRBV6-5 and TRBJ2-3, with 8 positions matching TRBD1. This CDR3 is 15 amino acids long. Germline CDR1 is MNHEY and CDR2 is SVGAGI. With 8 bases clipped from V and 6 bases from J, the junction kept 13 bases outside the gene matches. The chain's CDR3 is CASPGTGPFMDTQYF. CDR3 DNA: TGTGCCAGCCCCGGGACAGGCCCGTTTATGGATACGCAGTATTTT.

As concerns this clone: Other DNA sequences from this sample encode an identical CDR3 as well. The J gene is TRBJ2-7, the V gene TRBV7-2; D gene ambiguous. This CDR3 is built from 11 residues. Trimming left V 6 bases short and J 3 bases short, with 6 bases between. Germline CDR1 and CDR2: SGHTA and FQGNSA. CDR3 nucleotide sequence: TGTGCCAGCAGTTCCTACTACGAGCAGTACTTC. Residues: CASSSYYEQYF.